The 5 T cell receptor beta chains below all came from one sample that was sequenced in a study of OX40 agonist ivuxolimab in advanced cancers. Profiled with immunoSEQ multiplex PCR; TCRdb holds only in-frame clones, not every one. The sample lists about 58,000 clones, 65% to 85% occurring once. Source: CD4+ or CD8+ T cells sorted from blood, taken in a trial of the OX40 agonist ivuxolimab. These receptors came from an adult with an advanced solid tumor such as melanoma, head and neck, liver or kidney cancer.

This chain uses TRBV19 with TRBJ1-5, with D possibly being TRBD1 (6 bases). The CDR3 spans 14 residues. CDR1 and CDR2 (germline): LNHDA, SQIVND (reference sequence). The germline V and J ends were trimmed by 7 bases and 1 base, with 11 bases remaining between them. In DNA form, the CDR3 reads TGTGCCAGTAAGAAACAGGGAAGCAATCAGCCCCAGCATTTT. Translation gives CASKKQGSNQPQHF.

J is TRBJ1-3 and V is TRBV18; the D is unclear. The V end was cut by 7 bases, the J end by 3 bases, with 13 bases between. CDR1 KGHSH and CDR2 LQKENI come from the germline V gene. The CDR3 consists of 14 residues. CDR3 loop: CASYPAANGNTIYF. CDR3 coding DNA: TGTGCCAGCTACCCGGCGGCGAATGGAAACACCATATATTTT.

The gene calls are TRBV28 and TRBJ2-5; 9 positions agree with TRBD2. The CDR3 is 15 residues long. The germline V gene has CDR1 MDHEN and CDR2 SYDVKM. V dropped 3 bases and J dropped 5; count of bases not matched to a gene: 7. The CDR3 nucleotides read TGTGCCAGCAGTTTGTCGCGGGGGGGCCTTGAGACCCAGTACTTC. Protein: CASSLSRGGLETQYF.

In this sample, this clone turned up many times. The V and J genes are TRBV5-1 and TRBJ2-7, with D possibly matching TRBD1 (6 bases). The CDR3 spans 15 residues. V lost 1 base and J 3 bases, leaving 14 bases between the germline ends. Germline-derived CDR1 and CDR2 are SGHRS and YFSETQ. CDR3 sequence: CASSLSPDSVYEQYF. The CDR3 DNA is TGCGCCAGCAGCTTGTCGCCGGACAGCGTCTACGAGCAGTACTTC.

The chain employs TRBV4-3 and TRBJ2-5, with a weak D call TRBD2 (6 bases). Trimming stripped 4 bases from V and 2 bases from J, with 20 bases between. The CDR3 length is 17 residues. The V gene's germline CDR1 is LGHNA and CDR2 YSLEER. The CDR3 nucleotides read TGCGCCAGCAGCCCCTCCAGGACTGCGGGGCCGCAAGAGACCCAGTACTTC. This encodes CASSPSRTAGPQETQYF.